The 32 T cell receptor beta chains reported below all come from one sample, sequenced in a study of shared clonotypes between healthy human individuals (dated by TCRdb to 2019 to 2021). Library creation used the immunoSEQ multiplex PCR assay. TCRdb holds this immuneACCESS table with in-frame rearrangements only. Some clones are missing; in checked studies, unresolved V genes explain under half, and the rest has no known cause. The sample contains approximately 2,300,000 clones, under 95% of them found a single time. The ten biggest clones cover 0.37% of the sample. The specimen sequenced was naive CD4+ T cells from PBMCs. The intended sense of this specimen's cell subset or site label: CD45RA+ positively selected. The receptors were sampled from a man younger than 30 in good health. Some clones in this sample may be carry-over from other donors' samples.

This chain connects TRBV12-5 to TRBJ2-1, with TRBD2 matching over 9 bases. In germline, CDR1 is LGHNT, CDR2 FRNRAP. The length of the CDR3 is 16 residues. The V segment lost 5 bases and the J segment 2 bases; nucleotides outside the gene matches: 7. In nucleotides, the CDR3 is TGTGCTAGTGGTCGCCAACTAGCGGGTGCCTACAATGAGCAGTTCTTC. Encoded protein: CASGRQLAGAYNEQFF.

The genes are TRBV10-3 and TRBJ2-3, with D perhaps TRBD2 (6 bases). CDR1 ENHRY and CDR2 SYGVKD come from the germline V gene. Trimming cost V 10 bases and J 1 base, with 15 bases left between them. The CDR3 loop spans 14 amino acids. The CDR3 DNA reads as TGTGCCACACAATGGACTATCCGCACAGATACGCAGTATTTT. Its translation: CATQWTIRTDTQYF.

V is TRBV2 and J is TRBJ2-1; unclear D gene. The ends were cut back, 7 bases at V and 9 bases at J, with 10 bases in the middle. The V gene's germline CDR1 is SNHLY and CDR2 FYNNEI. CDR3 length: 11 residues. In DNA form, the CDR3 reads TGTGCCAGCACCCAACGCGGTGAGCAGTTCTTC. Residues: CASTQRGEQFF.

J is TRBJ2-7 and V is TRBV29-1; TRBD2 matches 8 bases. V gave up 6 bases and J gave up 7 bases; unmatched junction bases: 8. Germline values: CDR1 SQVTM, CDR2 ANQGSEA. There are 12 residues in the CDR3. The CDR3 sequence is CSVLLAAGEQYF. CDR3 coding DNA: TGCAGCGTCTTACTAGCGGCGGGGGAGCAGTACTTC.

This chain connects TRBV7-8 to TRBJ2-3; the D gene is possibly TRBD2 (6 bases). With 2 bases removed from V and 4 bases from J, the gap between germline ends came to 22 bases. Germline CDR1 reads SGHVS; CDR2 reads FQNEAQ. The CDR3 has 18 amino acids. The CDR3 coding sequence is TGTGCCAGCAGCTTAACCTGGAGGGCCAATTCTATGGCAGATACGCAGTATTTT. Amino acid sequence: CASSLTWRANSMADTQYF.

The CDR3 DNA reads as TGTGCCAGCAGCCAAGAAATCAGACTAGCGGGACTCAATGAGCAGTTCTTC. Protein: CASSQEIRLAGLNEQFF. V is TRBV14 and J is TRBJ2-1; the match to TRBD2 covers 11 bases. There are 17 residues in the CDR3. The ends lost 0 bases at V and 6 bases at J; junction bases unmatched: 7. Per germline, CDR1 SGHDN and CDR2 FVKESK.

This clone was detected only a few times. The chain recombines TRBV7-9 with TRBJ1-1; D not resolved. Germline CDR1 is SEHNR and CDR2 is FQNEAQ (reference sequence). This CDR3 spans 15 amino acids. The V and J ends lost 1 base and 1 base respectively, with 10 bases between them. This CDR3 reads CASSLESSGNTEAFF. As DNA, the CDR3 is TGTGCCAGCAGCTTAGAATCCTCGGGGAACACTGAAGCTTTCTTT.

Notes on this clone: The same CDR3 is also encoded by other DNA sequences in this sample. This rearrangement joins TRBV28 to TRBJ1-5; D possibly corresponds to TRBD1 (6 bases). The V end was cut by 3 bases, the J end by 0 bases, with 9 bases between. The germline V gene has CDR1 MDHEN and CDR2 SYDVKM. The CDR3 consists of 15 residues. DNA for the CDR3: TGTGCCAGCAGTTTGAGGGGGGCTAGCAATCAGCCCCAGCATTTT. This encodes CASSLRGASNQPQHF.

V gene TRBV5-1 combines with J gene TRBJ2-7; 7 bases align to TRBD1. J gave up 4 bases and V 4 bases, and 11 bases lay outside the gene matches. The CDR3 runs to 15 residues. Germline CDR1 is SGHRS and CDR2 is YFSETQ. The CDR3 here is CASSPTPGQPYEQYF. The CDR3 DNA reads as TGCGCCAGCAGCCCCACGCCGGGACAGCCGTACGAGCAGTACTTC.

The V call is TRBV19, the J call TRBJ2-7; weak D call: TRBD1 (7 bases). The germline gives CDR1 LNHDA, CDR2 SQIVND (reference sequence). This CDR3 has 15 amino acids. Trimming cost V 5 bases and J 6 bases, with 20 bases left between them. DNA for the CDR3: TGTGCCAGTAGTGCGGAGGGGGCAGGGGCACTCGAGCAGTACTTC. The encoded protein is CASSAEGAGALEQYF.

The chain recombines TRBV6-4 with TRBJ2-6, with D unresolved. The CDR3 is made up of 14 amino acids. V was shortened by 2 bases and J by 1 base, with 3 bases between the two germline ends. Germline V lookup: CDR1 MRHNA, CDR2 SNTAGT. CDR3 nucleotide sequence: TGTGCCAGCAGTGACGGGTCTGGGGCCAACGTCCTGACTTTC. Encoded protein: CASSDGSGANVLTF.

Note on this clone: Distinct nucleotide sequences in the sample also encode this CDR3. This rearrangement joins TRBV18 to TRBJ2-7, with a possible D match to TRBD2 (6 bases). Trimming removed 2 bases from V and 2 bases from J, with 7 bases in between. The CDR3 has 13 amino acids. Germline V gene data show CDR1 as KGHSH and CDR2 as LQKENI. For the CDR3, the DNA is TGTGCCAGCTCACCAAGGAGGGCCTACGAGCAGTACTTC. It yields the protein CASSPRRAYEQYF.

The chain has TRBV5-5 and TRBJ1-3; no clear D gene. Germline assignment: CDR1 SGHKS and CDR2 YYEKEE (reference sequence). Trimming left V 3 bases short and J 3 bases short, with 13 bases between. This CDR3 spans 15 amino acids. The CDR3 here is CASSSPPLYGNTIYF. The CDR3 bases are TGTGCCAGCAGCTCCCCTCCGTTGTATGGAAACACCATATATTTT.

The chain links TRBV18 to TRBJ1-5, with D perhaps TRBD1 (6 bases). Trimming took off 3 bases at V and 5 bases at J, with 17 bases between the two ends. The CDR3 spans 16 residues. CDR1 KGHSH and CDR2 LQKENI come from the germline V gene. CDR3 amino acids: CASSPQVGGADQPQHF. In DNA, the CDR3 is TGTGCCAGCTCACCGCAGGTTGGGGGCGCCGATCAGCCCCAGCATTTT.

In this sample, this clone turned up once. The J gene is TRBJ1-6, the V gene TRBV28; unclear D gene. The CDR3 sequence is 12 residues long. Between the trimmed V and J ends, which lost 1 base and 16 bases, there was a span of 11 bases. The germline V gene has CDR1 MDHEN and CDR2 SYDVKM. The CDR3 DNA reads TGTGCCAGCAGTTTATCGTGGGATATACTCCACTTT. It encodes CASSLSWDILHF.

The CDR3 sequence: CASIRFAHQIETDTQYF. The CDR3 DNA reads as TGTGCCAGCATCCGGTTTGCGCACCAAATCGAGACAGATACGCAGTATTTT. The chain joins TRBV27 to TRBJ2-3; D remains ambiguous. Germline V gene data show CDR1 as MNHEY and CDR2 as SMNVEV (reference sequence). There are 17 residues in the CDR3. V lost 7 bases, J lost 3 bases, and 23 bases lay in between.

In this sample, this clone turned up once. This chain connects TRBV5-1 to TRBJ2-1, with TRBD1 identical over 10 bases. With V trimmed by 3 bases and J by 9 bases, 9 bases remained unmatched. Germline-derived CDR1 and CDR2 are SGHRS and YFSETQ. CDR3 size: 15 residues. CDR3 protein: CASSSTGQGSGEQFF. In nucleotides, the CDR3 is TGCGCCAGCAGCTCAACGGGACAGGGGTCGGGTGAGCAGTTCTTC.

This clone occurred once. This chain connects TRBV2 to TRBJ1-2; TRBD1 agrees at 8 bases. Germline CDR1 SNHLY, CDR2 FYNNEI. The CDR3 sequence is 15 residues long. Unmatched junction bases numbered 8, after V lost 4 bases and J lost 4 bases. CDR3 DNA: TGTGCCAGCAGTGTAACAGGGGGAGAGGGCTATGGCTACACCTTC. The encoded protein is CASSVTGGEGYGYTF.

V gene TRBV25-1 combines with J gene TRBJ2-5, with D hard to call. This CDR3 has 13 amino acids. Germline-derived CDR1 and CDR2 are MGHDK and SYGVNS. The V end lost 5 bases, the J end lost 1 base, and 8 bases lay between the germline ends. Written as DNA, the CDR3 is TGTGCCAGCAGTAAAAGTACCCAAGAGACCCAGTACTTC. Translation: CASSKSTQETQYF.

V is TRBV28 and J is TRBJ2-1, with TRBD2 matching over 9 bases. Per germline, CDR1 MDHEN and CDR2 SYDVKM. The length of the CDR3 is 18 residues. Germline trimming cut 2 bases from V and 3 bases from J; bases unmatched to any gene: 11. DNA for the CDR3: TGTGCCAGCAGTTTACTTATGGTGGCTAGCGGGGACTACAATGAGCAGTTCTTC. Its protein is CASSLLMVASGDYNEQFF.

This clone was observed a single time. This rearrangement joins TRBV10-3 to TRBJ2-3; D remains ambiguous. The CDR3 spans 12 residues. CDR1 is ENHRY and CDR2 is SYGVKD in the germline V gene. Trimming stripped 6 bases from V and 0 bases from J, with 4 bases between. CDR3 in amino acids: CAIRASTDTQYF. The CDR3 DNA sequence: TGTGCCATCAGGGCTAGCACAGATACGCAGTATTTT.

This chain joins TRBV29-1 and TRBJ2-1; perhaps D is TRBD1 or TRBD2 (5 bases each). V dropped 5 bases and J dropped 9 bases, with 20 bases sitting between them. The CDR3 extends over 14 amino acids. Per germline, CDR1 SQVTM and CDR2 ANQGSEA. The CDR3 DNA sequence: TGCAGCGTTCGCGAACGGGACCCTACAACTGAGCAGTTCTTC. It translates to CSVRERDPTTEQFF.

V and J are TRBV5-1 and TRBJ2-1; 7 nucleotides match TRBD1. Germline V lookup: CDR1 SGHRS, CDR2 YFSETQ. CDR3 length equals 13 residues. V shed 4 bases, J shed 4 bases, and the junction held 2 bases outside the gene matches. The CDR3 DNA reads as TGCGCCAGCAGCCAGACAGGGTACAATGAGCAGTTCTTC. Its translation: CASSQTGYNEQFF. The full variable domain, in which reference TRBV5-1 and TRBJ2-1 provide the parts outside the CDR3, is KAGVTQTPRYLIKTRGQQVTLSCSPISGHRSVSWYQQTPGQGLQFLFEYFSETQRNKGNFPGRFSGRQFSNSRSEMNVSTLELGDSALYLCASSQTGYNEQFFGPGTRLTVL.

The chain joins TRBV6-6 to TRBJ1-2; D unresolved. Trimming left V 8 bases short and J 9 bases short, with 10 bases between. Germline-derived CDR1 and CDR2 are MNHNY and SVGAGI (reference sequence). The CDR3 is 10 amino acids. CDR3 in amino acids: CASFLVRYTF. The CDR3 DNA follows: TGTGCCAGCTTTTTGGTTCGCTACACCTTC.

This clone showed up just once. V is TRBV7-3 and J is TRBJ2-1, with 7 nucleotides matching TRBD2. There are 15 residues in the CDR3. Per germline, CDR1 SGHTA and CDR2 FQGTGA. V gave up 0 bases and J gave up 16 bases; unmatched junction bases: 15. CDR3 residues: CASSLTAGPTTQGFF. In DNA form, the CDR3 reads TGTGCCAGCAGCTTAACAGCGGGACCGACCACCCAGGGCTTCTTC.

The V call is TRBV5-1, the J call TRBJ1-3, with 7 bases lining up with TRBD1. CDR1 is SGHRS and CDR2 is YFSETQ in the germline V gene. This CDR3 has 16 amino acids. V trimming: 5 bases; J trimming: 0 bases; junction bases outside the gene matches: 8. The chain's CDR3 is CASSSQGSFSGNTIYF. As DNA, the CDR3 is TGCGCCAGCAGTTCACAGGGGTCTTTCTCTGGAAACACCATATATTTT.

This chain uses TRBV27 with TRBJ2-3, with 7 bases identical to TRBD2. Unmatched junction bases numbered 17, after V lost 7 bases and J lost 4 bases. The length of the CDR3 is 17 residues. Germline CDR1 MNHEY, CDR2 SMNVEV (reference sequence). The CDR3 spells CASTRTSSSVGADTQYF. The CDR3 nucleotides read TGTGCCAGCACTAGGACTAGTTCGTCTGTCGGTGCAGATACGCAGTATTTT.

CDR3 nucleotide sequence: TGTGCCAGTAGCGACGACCTCCGGGACAGACCCAATGAGCAGTTCTTC. This translates into CASSDDLRDRPNEQFF. J is TRBJ2-1 and V is TRBV19; 7 bases match TRBD1. The CDR3 contains 16 residues. The germline gives CDR1 LNHDA, CDR2 SQIVND (reference sequence). Unmatched junction bases numbered 14, after V lost 6 bases and J lost 6 bases.

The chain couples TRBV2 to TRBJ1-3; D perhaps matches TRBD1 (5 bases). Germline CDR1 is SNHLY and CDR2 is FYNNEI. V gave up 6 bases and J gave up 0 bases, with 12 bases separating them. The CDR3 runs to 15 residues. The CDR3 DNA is TGTGCCAGCAGAAAACTGGACATCTCTGGAAACACCATATATTTT. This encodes CASRKLDISGNTIYF. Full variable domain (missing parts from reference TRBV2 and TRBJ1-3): EPEVTQTPSHQVTQMGQEVILRCVPISNHLYFYWYRQILGQKVEFLVSFYNNEISEKSEIFDDQFSVERPDGSNFTLKIRSTKLEDSAMYFCASRKLDISGNTIYFGEGSWLTVV.

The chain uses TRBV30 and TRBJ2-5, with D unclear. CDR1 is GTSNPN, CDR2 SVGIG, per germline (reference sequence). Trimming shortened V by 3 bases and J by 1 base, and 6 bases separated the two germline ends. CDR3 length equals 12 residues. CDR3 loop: CAWSPLQETQYF. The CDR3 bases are TGTGCCTGGAGCCCCCTCCAAGAGACCCAGTACTTC.

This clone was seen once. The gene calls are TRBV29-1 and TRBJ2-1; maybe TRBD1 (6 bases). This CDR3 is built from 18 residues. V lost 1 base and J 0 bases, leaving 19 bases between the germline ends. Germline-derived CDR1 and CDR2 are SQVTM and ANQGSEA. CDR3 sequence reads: CSVEGGTGTLSSYNEQFF. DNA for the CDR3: TGCAGCGTTGAAGGGGGGACCGGGACACTTAGCTCCTACAATGAGCAGTTCTTC.

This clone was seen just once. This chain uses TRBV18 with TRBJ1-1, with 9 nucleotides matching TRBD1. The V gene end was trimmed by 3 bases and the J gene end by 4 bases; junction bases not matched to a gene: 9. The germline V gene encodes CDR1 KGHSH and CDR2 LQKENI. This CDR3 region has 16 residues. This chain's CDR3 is CASSPNTGQGTTEAFF. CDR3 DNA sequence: TGTGCCAGCTCACCGAATACGGGACAGGGAACCACTGAAGCTTTCTTT.